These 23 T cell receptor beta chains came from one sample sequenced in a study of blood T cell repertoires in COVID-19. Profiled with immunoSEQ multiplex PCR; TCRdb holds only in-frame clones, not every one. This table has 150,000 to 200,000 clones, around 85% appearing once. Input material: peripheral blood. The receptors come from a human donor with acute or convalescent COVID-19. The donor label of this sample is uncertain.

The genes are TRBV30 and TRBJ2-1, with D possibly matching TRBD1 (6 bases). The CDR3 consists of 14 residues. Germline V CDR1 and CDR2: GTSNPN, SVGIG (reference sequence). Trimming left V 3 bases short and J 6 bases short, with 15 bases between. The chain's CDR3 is CAWSMPDRFNEQFF. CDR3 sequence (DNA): TGTGCCTGGAGCATGCCTGACAGGTTCAATGAGCAGTTCTTC.

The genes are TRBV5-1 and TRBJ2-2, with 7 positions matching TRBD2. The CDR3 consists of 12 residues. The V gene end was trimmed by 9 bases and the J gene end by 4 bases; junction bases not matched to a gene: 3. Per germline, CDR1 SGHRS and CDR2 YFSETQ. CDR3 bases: TGCGCCACTCGGGGGGTCACCGGGGAGCTGTTTTTT. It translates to CATRGVTGELFF.

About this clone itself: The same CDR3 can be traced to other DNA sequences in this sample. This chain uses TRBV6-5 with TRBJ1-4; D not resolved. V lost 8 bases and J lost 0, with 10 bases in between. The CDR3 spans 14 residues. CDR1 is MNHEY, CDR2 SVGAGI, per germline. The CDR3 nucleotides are TGTGCCAGCCGCACGGGTGCAACTAATGAAAAACTGTTTTTT. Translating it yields CASRTGATNEKLFF.

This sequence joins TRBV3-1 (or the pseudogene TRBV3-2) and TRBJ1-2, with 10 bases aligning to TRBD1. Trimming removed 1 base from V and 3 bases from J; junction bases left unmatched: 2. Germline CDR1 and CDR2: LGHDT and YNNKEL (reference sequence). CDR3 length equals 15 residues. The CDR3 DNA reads TGTGCCAGCAGCCAAGGACAGGGGGCCCACTATGGCTACACCTTC. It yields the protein CASSQGQGAHYGYTF.

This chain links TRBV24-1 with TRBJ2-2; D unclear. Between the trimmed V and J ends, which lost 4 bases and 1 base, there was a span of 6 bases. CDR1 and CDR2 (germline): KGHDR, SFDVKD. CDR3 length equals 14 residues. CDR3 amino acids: CATSDVRNTGELFF. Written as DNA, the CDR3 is TGTGCCACCAGTGACGTCAGGAACACCGGGGAGCTGTTTTTT.

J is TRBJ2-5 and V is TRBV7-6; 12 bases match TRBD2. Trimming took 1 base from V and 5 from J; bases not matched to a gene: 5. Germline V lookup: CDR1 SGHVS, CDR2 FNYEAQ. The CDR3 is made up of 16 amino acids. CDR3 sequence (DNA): TGTGCCAGCAGCTTAGGTCTAGCGGGAGGGGGCGAGACCCAGTACTTC. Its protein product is CASSLGLAGGGETQYF. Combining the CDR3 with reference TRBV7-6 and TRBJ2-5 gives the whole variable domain GAGVSQSPRYKVTKRGQDVALRCDPISGHVSLYWYRQALGQGPEFLTYFNYEAQQDKSGLPNDRFSAERPEGSISTLTIQRTEQRDSAMYRCASSLGLAGGGETQYFGPGTRLLVL.

The CDR3 protein is CASSFGAGSTDTQYF. The CDR3 region has the DNA TGTGCCAGCAGTTTTGGAGCGGGGAGCACAGATACGCAGTATTTT. This chain uses TRBV28 with TRBJ2-3, with 7 bases identical to TRBD2. Germline V lookup: CDR1 MDHEN, CDR2 SYDVKM. The CDR3 runs to 15 residues. V lost 3 bases and J lost 0; bases outside the gene matches: 3.

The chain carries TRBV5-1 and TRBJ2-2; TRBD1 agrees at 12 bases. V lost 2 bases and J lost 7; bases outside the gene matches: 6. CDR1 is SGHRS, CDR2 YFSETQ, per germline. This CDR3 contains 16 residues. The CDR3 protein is CASSFSGQGAYGELFF. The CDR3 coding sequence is TGCGCCAGCAGCTTTTCGGGACAGGGGGCGTACGGGGAGCTGTTTTTT.

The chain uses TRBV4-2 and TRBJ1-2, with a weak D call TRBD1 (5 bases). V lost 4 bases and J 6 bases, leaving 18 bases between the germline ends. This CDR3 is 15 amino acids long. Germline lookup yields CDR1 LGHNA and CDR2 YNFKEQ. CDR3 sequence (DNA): TGTGCCAGCAGCCTGCATAGGGGTGAAAAAGATGGCTACACCTTC. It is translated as CASSLHRGEKDGYTF.

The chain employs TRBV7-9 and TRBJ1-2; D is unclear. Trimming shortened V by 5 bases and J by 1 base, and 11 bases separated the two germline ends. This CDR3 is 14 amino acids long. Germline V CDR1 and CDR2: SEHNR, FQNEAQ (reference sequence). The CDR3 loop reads CASSPLDSNYGYTF. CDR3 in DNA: TGTGCCAGCAGCCCTTTAGATAGTAACTATGGCTACACCTTC.

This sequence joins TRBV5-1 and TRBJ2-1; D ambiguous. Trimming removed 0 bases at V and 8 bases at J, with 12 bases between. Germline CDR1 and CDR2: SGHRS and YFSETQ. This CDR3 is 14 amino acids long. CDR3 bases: TGCGCCAGCAGCTTGGAGGTTAACCGGGATGAGCAGTTCTTC. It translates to CASSLEVNRDEQFF.

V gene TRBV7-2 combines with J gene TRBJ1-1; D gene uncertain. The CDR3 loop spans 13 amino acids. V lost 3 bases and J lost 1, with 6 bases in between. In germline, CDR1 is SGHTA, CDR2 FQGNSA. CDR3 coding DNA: TGTGCCAGCAGCTTGCGTTGGAACACTGAAGCTTTCTTT. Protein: CASSLRWNTEAFF.

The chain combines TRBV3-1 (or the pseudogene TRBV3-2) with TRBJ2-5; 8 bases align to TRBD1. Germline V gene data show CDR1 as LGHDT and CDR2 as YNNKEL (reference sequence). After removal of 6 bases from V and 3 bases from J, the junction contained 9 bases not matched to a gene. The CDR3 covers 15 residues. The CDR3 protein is CASSVNYRGEETQYF. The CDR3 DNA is TGTGCCAGCAGTGTCAACTACAGGGGGGAAGAGACCCAGTACTTC.

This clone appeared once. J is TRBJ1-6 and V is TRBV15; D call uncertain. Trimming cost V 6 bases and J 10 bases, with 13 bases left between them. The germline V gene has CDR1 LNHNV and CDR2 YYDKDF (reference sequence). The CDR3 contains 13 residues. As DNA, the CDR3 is TGTGCCACCAGGGCAGGTGTACAATCACCCCTCCACTTT. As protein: CATRAGVQSPLHF.

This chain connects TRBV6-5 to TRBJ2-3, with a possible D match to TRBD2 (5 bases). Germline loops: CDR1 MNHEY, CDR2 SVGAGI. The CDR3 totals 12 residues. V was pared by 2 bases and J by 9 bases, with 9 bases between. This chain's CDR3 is CASSYDRGTQYF. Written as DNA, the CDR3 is TGTGCCAGCAGTTACGATCGAGGGACGCAGTATTTT.

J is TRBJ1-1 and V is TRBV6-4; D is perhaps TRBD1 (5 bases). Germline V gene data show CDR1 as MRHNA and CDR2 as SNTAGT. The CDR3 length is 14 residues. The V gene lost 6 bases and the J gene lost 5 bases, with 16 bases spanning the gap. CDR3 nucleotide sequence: TGTGCCAGCAGGACCACAGGAGGGAGTACTGAAGCTTTCTTT. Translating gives CASRTTGGSTEAFF.

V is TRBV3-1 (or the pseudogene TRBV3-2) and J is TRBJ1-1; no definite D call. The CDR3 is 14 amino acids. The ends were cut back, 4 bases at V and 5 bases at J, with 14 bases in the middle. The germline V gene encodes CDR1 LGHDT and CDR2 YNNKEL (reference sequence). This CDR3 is CASSRSSRGTEAFF. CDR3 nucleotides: TGTGCCAGCAGCCGATCCTCTAGAGGGACTGAAGCTTTCTTT.

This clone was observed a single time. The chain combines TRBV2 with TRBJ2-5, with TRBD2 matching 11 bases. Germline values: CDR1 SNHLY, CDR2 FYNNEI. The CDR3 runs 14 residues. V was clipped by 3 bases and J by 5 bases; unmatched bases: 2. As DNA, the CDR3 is TGTGCCAGCAGTGATATAGCGGGGGGGGAGACCCAGTACTTC. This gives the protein CASSDIAGGETQYF.

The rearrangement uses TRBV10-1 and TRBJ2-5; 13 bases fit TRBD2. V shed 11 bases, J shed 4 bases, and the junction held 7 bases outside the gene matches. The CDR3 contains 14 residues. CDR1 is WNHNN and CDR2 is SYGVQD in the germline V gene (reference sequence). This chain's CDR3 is CAGTSGGARETQYF. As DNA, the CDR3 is TGCGCCGGAACTAGCGGGGGGGCCCGAGAGACCCAGTACTTC.

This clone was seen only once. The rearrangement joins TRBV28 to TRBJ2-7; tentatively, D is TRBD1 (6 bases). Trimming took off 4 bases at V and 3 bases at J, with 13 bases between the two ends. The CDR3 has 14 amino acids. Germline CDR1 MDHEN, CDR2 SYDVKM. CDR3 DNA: TGTGCCAGCAGTTCCACTCAGGGGTTCTACGAGCAGTACTTC. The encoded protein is CASSSTQGFYEQYF.

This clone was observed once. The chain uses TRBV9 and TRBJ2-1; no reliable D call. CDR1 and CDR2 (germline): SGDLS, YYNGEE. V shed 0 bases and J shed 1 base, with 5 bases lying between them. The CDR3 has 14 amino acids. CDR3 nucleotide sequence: TGTGCCAGCAGCGTAGATATGTCCTACAATGAGCAGTTCTTC. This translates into CASSVDMSYNEQFF. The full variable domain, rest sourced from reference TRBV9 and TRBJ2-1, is DSGVTQTPKHLITATGQRVTLRCSPRSGDLSVYWYQQSLDQGLQFLIQYYNGEERAKGNILERFSAQQFPDLHSELNLSSLELGDSALYFCASSVDMSYNEQFFGPGTRLTVL.

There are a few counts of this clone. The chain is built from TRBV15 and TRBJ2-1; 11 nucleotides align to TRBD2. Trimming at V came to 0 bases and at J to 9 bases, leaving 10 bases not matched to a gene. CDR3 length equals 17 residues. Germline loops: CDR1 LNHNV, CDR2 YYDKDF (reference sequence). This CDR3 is CATSRDRGFSGGVEQFF. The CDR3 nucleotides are TGTGCCACCAGCAGAGATCGTGGGTTTAGCGGGGGGGTTGAGCAGTTCTTC.

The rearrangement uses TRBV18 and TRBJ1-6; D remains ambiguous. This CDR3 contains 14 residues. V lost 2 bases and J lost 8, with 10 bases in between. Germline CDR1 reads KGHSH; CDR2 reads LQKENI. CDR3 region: CASSPFGEYSPLHF. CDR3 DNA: TGTGCCAGCTCACCATTCGGGGAATATTCACCCCTCCACTTT.